This TCR beta chain is drawn from a study of PD-L1 blockade in urothelial cancer. Study background: A median blood sample held about 150,000 T cells and 80,000 or so unique TCRs.

Some clones are missing from TCRdb's copy, which holds only in-frame ones; the method was immunoSEQ multiplex PCR. The sample contains about 100,000 clones, about 90% of which appear only once. Sample numbers ranged from 1 to 8 per patient, encompassing pretreatment and on-treatment collections. CDR3 size: 15 residues. With 6 bases clipped from V and 1 base from J, the junction kept 6 bases outside the gene matches. CDR1 and CDR2 from the germline V gene are MDHEN and SYDVKM. This sample comprised PBMCs, obtained around atezolizumab (anti-PD-L1) treatment. The gene calls are TRBV28 and TRBJ1-2, with 9 bases fitting TRBD1. This clonotype originated in an elderly woman with urothelial cancer. The CDR3 reads CASRPGQGDNYGYTF. The CDR3 nucleotides read TGTGCCAGCAGACCGGGACAGGGTGATAACTATGGCTACACCTTC.